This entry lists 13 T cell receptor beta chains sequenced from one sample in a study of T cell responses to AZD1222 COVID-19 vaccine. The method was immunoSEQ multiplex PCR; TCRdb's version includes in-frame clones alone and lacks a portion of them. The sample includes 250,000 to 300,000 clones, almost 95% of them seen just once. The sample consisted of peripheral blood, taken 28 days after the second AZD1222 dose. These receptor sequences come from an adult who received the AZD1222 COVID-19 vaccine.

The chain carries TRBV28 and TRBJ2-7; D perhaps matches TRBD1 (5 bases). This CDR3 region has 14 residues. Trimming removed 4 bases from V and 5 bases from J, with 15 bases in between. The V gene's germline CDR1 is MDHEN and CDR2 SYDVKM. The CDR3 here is CASSSQGLRNEQYF. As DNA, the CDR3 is TGTGCCAGCAGTTCCCAGGGTTTAAGGAACGAGCAGTACTTC.

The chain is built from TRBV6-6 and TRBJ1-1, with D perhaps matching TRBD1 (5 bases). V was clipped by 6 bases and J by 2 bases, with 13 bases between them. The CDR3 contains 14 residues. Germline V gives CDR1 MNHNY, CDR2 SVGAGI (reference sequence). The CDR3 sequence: CASRKDGQNTEAFF. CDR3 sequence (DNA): TGTGCCAGCAGGAAGGACGGACAAAACACTGAAGCTTTCTTT.

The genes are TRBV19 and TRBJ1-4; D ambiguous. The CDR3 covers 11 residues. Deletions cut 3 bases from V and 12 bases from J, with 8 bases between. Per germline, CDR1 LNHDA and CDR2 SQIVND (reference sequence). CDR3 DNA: TGTGCCAGTAGTATCGCTGGGGAACTGTTTTTT. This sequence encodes CASSIAGELFF.

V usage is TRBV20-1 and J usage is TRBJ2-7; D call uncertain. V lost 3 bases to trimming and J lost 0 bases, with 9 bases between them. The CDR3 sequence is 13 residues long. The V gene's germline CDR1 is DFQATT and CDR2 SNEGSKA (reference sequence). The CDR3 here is CSASAAASYEQYF. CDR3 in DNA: TGCAGTGCTAGTGCGGCCGCCTCCTACGAGCAGTACTTC.

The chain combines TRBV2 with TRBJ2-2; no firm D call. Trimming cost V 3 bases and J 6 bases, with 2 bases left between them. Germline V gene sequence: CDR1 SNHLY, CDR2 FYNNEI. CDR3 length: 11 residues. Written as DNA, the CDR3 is TGTGCCAGCAGTGAGGCCGGGGAGCTGTTTTTT. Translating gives CASSEAGELFF.

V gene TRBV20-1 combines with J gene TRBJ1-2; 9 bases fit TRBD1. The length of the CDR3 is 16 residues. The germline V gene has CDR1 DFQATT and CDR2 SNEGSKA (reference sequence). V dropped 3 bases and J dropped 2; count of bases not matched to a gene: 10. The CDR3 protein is CSASPRQGEGNYGYTF. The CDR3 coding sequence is TGCAGTGCTAGTCCCCGACAGGGGGAGGGGAACTATGGCTACACCTTC.

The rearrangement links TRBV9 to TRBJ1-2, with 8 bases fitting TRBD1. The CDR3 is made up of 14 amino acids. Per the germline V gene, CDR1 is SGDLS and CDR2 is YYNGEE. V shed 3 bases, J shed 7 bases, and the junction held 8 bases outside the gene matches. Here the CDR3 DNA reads TGTGCCAGCAGCGCCCCAGGGGGCGGGCTTGGCTACACCTTC. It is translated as CASSAPGGGLGYTF. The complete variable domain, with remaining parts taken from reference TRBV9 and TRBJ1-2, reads DSGVTQTPKHLITATGQRVTLRCSPRSGDLSVYWYQQSLDQGLQFLIQYYNGEERAKGNILERFSAQQFPDLHSELNLSSLELGDSALYFCASSAPGGGLGYTFGSGTRLTVV.

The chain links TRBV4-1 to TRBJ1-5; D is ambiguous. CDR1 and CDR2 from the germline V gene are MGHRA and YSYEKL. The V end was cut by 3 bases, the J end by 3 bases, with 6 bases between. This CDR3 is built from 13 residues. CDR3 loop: CASSQGFNQPQHF. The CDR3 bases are TGCGCCAGCAGCCAGGGTTTCAATCAGCCCCAGCATTTT.

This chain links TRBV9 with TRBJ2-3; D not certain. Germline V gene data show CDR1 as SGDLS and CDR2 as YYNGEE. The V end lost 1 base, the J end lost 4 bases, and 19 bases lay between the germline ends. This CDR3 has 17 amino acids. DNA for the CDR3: TGTGCCAGCAGCGTAAACCCCCGTACGGACCGGGCAGATACGCAGTATTTT. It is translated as CASSVNPRTDRADTQYF.

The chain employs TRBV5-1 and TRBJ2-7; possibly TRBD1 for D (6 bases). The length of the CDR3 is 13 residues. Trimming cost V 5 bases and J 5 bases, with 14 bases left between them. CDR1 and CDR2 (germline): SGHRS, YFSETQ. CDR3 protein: CASSHTGQNEQYF. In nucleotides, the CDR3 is TGCGCCAGCAGTCACACAGGGCAGAACGAGCAGTACTTC. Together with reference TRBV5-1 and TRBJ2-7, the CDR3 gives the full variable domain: KAGVTQTPRYLIKTRGQQVTLSCSPISGHRSVSWYQQTPGQGLQFLFEYFSETQRNKGNFPGRFSGRQFSNSRSEMNVSTLELGDSALYLCASSHTGQNEQYFGPGTRLTVT.

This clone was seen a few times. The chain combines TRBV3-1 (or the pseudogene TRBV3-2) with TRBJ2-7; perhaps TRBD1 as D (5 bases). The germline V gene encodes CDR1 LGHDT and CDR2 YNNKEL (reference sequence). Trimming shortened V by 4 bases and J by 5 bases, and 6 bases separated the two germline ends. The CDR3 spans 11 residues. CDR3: CASSLRDEQYF. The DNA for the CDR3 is TGTGCCAGCAGCCTCAGGGACGAGCAGTACTTC.

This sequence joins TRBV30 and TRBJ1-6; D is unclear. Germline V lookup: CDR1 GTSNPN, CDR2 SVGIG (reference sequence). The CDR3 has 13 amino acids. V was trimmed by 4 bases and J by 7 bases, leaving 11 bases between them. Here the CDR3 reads CAWNDIPNSPLHF. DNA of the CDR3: TGTGCCTGGAATGACATACCGAATTCACCCCTCCACTTT.

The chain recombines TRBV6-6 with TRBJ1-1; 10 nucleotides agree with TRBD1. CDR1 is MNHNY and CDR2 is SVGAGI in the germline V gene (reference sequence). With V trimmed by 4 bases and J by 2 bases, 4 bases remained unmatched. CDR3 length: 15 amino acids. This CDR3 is CASSSRDRGNTEAFF. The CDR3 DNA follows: TGTGCCAGCAGTTCCCGGGACAGGGGAAACACTGAAGCTTTCTTT.